The 3 T cell receptor beta chains below were found in one sample sequenced in a study of healthy donors' naive CD4 and CD8 T cells (dated by TCRdb to the mid-2010s). Sequencing instrument: 454 GS FLX Titanium. A previously published linear amplification protocol was used to build TCR libraries from around 460 ng of total RNA. In-frame beta chains were kept once TCRdb had trimmed the public reads at Q25 with fastp and called clones with MiXCR. Identical CDR3 proteins give one entry, which carries the most common genes and DNA. Present in this sample are roughly 200,000 distinct CDR3 sequences, 74% of which were seen just once. The ten largest clones take up roughly 2.3% of the sample. The source material was naive CD4+ and CD8+ T cells sorted from blood, pooled from several donors. Per the publication, the cell subset or site label means: FACS-sorted naive CD4+ (CD45RO-CD45RA+) and naive CD8+ (CD45RA+CD27bright) T cells. The receptors stem from a pool of human donors in good health; the sample pools cells from several healthy donors.

The sample holds a few counts of this clonotype. The V call is TRBV27, the J call TRBJ1-2, with D perhaps matching TRBD1 (6 bases). The V gene's germline CDR1 is MNHEY and CDR2 SMNVEV (reference sequence). This CDR3 is built from 15 residues. V lost 0 bases to trimming and J lost 5 bases, with 13 bases between them. The CDR3 DNA is TGTGCCAGCAGTTTATCGGGGGGCAGGAGGTATGGCTACACCTTC. The encoded protein is CASSLSGGRRYGYTF.

The chain has TRBV5-1 and TRBJ1-5, with TRBD1 matching over 7 bases. The germline gives CDR1 SGHRS, CDR2 YFSETQ. The trim removed 4 bases at V and 0 bases at J, leaving 7 bases unmatched. The CDR3 loop spans 16 amino acids. The CDR3 protein is CASSPGTDNSNQPQHF. CDR3 nucleotide sequence: TGCGCCAGCAGCCCCGGGACAGATAATAGCAATCAGCCCCAGCATTTT.

The chain employs TRBV27 and TRBJ2-5, with TRBD2 matching over 9 bases. This CDR3 is 13 amino acids long. The germline CDR1 and CDR2 sequences are MNHEY and SMNVEV (reference sequence). Losses at the gene ends were 6 bases for V and 5 bases for J; bases not matched to a gene: 4. The CDR3 bases are TGTGCCAGCAGACTAGCGGGTTTTGAGACCCAGTACTTC. Amino acid sequence: CASRLAGFETQYF.